This T cell receptor (beta chain) was identified in a study of cytomegalovirus exposure and HLA in healthy donors. The germline CDR1 and CDR2 sequences are SGHNT and YYREEE (reference sequence). The CDR3 runs 15 residues. Trimming took 0 bases from V and 2 from J; bases not matched to a gene: 3. About this clone itself: The sample contains more than one DNA sequence encoding this CDR3.

Both 60 Vbeta primers and 13 Jbeta primers went into the PCR. Data came from immunoSEQ multiplex PCR; TCRdb stores just in-frame clones and leaves some out. In the table there are under 200,000 clones, around 82% of which are singletons. The receptor was derived from a man aged 25-45 years in good health and CMV-seronegative. The material sequenced was PBMCs. This rearrangement joins TRBV5-4 to TRBJ2-3, with 7 nucleotides matching TRBD1. CDR3 amino acids: CASSLGGGNTDTQYF. The CDR3 DNA is TGTGCCAGCAGCTTGGGAGGGGGCAACACAGATACGCAGTATTTT.